This T cell receptor beta chain was recorded in a study of graft-versus-host responses after intestinal transplantation. Sequencing was performed with immunoSEQ multiplex PCR; in TCRdb, only in-frame clones are kept and a portion is missing. The sample carries around 110,000 clones, around nine tenths recorded once. For this clone: Antigen unknown.

The V and J ends lost 4 bases and 1 base respectively, with 8 bases between them. The CDR3 is 13 residues long. Germline CDR1 is SGHRS and CDR2 is YFSETQ. The sample in question was unstimulated CD4+ T cells sorted from spleen or lymph node cells, obtained before intestinal transplant. This chain connects TRBV5-1 to TRBJ1-2, with D possibly being TRBD1 (5 bases). The TCR comes from a human donor who received an intestinal transplant. The CDR3 sequence: CASSTDSNYGYTF. CDR3 bases: TGCGCCAGCAGCACCGACAGTAACTATGGCTACACCTTC.